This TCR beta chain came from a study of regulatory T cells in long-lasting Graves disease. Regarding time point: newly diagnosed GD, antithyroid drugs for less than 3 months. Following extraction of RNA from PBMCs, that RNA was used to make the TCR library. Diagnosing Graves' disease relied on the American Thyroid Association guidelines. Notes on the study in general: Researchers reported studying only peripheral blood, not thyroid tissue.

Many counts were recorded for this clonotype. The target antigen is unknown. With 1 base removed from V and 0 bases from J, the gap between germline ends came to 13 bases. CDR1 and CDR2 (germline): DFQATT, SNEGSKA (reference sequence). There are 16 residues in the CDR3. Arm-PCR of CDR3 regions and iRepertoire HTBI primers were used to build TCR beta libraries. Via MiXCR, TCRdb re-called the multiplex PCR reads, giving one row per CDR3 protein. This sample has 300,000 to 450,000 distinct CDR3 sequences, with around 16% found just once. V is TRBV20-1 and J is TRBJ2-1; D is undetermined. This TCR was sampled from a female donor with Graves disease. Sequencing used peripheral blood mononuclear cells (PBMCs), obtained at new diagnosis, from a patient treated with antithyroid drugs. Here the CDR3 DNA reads TGCAGTGCTAGAGTGACTGCCGCGAGCTCCTACAATGAGCAGTTCTTC. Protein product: CSARVTAASSYNEQFF.